The entry that follows covers one T cell receptor beta chain sequence. This sample stems from a study of blood T cell repertoires in COVID-19. Study as a whole: In each case, the material was cDNA or gDNA derived from T cells, B-cell-depleted T cells, or PBMCs.

Clones were sequenced by immunoSEQ multiplex PCR, and TCRdb holds only the in-frame ones, with some missing. The sample has approximately 220,000 clones, approximately 82% seen once. The CDR3 has 18 residues. V gave up 5 bases and J gave up 6 bases; unmatched junction bases: 14. The germline gives CDR1 SNHLY, CDR2 FYNNEI. Sequenced input: peripheral blood. The chain couples TRBV2 to TRBJ2-7, with 15 bases fitting TRBD2. The sequence was obtained from a woman in her 50s with acute or convalescent COVID-19. CDR3 sequence: CASSRSTGLAGGSSEQYF. DNA for the CDR3: TGTGCCAGCAGTCGATCCACAGGACTAGCGGGAGGGTCGTCCGAGCAGTACTTC. The complete variable domain, with remaining parts taken from reference TRBV2 and TRBJ2-7, reads EPEVTQTPSHQVTQMGQEVILRCVPISNHLYFYWYRQILGQKVEFLVSFYNNEISEKSEIFDDQFSVERPDGSNFTLKIRSTKLEDSAMYFCASSRSTGLAGGSSEQYFGPGTRLTVT.